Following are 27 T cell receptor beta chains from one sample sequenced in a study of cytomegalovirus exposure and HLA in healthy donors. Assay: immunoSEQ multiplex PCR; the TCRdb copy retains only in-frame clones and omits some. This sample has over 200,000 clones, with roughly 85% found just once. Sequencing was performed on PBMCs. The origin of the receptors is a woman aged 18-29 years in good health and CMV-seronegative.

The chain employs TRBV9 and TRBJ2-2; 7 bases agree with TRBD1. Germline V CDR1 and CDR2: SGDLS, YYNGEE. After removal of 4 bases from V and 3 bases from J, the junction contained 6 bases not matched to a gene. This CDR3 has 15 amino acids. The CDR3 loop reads CASSPSGGYTGELFF. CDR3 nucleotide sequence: TGTGCCAGCAGCCCGTCAGGGGGATACACCGGGGAGCTGTTTTTT.

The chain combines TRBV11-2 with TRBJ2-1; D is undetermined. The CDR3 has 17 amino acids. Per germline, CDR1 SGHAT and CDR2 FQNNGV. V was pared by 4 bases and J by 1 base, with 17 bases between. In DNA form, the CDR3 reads TGTGCCAGCAGCTCCCGACTGAGAGGATTGTCCTACAATGAGCAGTTCTTC. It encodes CASSSRLRGLSYNEQFF.

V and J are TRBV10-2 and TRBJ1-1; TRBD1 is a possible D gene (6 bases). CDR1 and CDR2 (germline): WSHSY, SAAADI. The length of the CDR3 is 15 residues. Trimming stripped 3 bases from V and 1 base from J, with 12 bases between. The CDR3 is CASSEWAGENTEAFF. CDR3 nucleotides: TGCGCCAGCAGTGAATGGGCAGGGGAGAACACTGAAGCTTTCTTT.

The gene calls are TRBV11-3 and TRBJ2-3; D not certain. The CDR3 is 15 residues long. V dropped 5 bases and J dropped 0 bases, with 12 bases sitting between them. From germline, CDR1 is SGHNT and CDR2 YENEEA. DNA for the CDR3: TGTGCCAGCAGCGCCCGCACCTCTAGCACAGATACGCAGTATTTT. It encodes CASSARTSSTDTQYF.

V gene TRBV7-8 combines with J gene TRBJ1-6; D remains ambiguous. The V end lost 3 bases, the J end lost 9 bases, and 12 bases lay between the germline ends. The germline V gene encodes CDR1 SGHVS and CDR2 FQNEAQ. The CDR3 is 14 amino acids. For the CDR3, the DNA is TGTGCCAGCAGCTTTACGGTCGGGAGTTCACCCCTCCACTTT. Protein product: CASSFTVGSSPLHF.

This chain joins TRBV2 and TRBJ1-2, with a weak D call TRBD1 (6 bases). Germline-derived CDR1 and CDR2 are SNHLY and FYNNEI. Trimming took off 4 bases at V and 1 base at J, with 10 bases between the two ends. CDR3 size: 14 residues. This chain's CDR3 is CASSAQDSNYGYTF. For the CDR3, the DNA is TGTGCCAGCAGTGCCCAGGACAGTAACTATGGCTACACCTTC.

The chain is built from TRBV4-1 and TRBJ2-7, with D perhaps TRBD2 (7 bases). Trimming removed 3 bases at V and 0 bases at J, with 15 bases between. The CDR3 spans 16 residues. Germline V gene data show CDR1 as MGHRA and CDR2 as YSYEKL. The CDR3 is CASSHASGGNSYEQYF. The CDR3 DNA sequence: TGCGCCAGCAGCCACGCCTCGGGGGGCAACTCCTACGAGCAGTACTTC.

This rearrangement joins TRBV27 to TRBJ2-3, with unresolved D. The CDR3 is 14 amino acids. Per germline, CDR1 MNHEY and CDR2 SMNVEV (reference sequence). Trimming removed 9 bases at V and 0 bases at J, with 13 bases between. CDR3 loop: CASNTHGSTDTQYF. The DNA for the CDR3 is TGTGCCAGTAATACCCACGGCAGCACAGATACGCAGTATTTT.

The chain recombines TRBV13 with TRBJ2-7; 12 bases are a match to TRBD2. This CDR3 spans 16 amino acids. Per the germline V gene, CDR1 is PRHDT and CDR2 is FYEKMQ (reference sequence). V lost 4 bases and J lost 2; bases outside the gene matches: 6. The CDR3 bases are TGTGCCAGCAGCTCCGCGACTAGCGGGGGAGCCTACGAGCAGTACTTC. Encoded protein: CASSSATSGGAYEQYF. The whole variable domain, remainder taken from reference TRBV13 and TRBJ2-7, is AAGVIQSPRHLIKEKRETATLKCYPIPRHDTVYWYQQGPGQDPQFLISFYEKMQSDKGSIPDRFSAQQFSDYHSELNMSSLELGDSALYFCASSSATSGGAYEQYFGPGTRLTVT.

CDR3 in DNA: TGTGCCAGCAGCGAGGGACAGGGTCGAGTAGCTTTCTTT. Residues: CASSEGQGRVAFF. The chain has TRBV9 and TRBJ1-1, with 9 bases identical to TRBD1. The V gene's germline CDR1 is SGDLS and CDR2 YYNGEE. The ends lost 3 bases at V and 10 bases at J; junction bases unmatched: 7. This CDR3 is 13 amino acids long.

In DNA, the CDR3 is TGTGCCAGCAGCTTGGGACAGGGCTTGAGCAATGAGCAGTTCTTC. Encoded protein: CASSLGQGLSNEQFF. This chain connects TRBV5-6 to TRBJ2-1, with 7 bases fitting TRBD1. The germline CDR1 and CDR2 sequences are SGHDT and YYEEEE. The CDR3 length is 15 residues. Trimming took 0 bases from V and 6 from J; bases not matched to a gene: 6.

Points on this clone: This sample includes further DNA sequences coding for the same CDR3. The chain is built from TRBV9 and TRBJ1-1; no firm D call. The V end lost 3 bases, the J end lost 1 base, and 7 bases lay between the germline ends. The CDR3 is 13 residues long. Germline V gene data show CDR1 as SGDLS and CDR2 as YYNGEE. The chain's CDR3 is CASSGPWNTEAFF. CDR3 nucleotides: TGTGCCAGCAGCGGGCCTTGGAACACTGAAGCTTTCTTT.

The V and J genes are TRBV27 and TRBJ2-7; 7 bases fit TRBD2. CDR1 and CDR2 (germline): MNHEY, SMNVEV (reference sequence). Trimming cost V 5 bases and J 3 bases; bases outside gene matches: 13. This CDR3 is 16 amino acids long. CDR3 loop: CASSPYWGGLDYEQYF. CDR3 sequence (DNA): TGTGCCAGCAGTCCCTATTGGGGGGGACTTGACTACGAGCAGTACTTC.

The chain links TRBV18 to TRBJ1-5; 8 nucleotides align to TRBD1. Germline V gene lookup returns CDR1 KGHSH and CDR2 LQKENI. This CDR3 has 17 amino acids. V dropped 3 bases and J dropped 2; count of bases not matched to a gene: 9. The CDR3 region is CASSPRLTGVGNQPQHF. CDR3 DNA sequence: TGTGCCAGCTCACCCCGGCTGACAGGGGTGGGCAATCAGCCCCAGCATTTT.

In DNA form, the CDR3 reads TGTGCCAGCTCACCACAATCGTTCGAGCAGTACTTC. Its translation: CASSPQSFEQYF. The chain employs TRBV18 and TRBJ2-7; no clear D. The CDR3 covers 12 residues. The V and J ends lost 1 base and 6 bases respectively, with 7 bases between them. In germline, CDR1 is KGHSH, CDR2 LQKENI.

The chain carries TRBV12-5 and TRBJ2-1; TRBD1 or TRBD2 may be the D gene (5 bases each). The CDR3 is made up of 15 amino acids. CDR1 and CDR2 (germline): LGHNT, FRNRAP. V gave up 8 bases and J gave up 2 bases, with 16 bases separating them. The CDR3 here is CASKLGQGAYNEQFF. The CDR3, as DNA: TGTGCTAGTAAGCTCGGGCAGGGAGCCTACAATGAGCAGTTCTTC.

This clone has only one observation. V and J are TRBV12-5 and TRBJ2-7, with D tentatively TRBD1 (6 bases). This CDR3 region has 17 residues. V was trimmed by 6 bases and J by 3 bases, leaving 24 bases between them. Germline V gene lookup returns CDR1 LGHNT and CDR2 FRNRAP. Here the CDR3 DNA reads TGTGCTAGTGGGCTGGGACAAGGCCCGCTCCTCCTCTACGAGCAGTACTTC. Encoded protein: CASGLGQGPLLLYEQYF.

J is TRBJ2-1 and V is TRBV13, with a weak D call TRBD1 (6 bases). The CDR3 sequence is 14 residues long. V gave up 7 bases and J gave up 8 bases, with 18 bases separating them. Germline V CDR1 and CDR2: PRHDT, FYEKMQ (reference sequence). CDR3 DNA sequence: TGTGCCAGCACGCCTCCGGGACAAATCCATGAGCAGTTCTTC. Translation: CASTPPGQIHEQFF.

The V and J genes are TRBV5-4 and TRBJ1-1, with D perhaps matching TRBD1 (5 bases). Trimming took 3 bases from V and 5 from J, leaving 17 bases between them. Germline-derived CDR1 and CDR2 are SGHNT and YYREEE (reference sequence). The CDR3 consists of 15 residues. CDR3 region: CASSSQDTLWTEAFF. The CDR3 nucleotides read TGTGCCAGCAGCTCGCAGGACACCTTATGGACTGAAGCTTTCTTT. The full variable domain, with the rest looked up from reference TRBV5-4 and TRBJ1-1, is ETGVTQSPTHLIKTRGQQVTLRCSSQSGHNTVSWYQQALGQGPQFIFQYYREEENGRGNFPPRFSGLQFPNYSSELNVNALELDDSALYLCASSSQDTLWTEAFFGQGTRLTVV.

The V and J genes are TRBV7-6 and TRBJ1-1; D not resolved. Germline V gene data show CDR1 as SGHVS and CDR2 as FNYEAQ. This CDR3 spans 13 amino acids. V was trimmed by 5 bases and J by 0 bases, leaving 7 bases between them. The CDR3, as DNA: TGTGCCAGCAGCCCGTCAATGAACACTGAAGCTTTCTTT. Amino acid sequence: CASSPSMNTEAFF.

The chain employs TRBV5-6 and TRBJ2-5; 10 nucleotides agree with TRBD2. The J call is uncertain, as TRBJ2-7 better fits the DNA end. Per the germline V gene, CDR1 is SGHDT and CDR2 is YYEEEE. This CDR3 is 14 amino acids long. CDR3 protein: CASRKAGGGYEQYF. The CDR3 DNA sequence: TGTGCCAGCAGGAAAGCGGGAGGGGGGTACGAGCAGTACTTC.

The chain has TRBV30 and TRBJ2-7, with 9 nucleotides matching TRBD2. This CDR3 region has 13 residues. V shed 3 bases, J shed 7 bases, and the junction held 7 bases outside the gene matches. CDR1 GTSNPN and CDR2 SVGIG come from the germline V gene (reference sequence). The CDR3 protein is CAWSGGLAGEQYF. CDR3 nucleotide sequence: TGTGCCTGGAGCGGGGGGCTAGCGGGGGAGCAGTACTTC.

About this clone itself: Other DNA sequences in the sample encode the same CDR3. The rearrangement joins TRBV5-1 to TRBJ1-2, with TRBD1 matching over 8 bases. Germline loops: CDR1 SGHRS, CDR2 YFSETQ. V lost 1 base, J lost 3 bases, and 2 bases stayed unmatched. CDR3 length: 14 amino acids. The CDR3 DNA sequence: TGCGCCAGCAGCTTGCAGGGGGCGGACTATGGCTACACCTTC. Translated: CASSLQGADYGYTF.

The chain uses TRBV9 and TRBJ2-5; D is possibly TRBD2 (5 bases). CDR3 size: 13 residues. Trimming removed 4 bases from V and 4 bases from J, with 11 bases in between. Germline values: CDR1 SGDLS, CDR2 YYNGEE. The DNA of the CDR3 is TGTGCCAGCAGCCCTACTAGAGGAGAGACCCAGTACTTC. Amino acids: CASSPTRGETQYF.

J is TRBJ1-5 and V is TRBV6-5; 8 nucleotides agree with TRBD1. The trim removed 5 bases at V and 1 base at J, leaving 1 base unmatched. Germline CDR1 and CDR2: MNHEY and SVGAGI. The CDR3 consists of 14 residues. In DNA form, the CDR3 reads TGTGCCAGCAGTCGGACAGGGAGCAATCAGCCCCAGCATTTT. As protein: CASSRTGSNQPQHF.

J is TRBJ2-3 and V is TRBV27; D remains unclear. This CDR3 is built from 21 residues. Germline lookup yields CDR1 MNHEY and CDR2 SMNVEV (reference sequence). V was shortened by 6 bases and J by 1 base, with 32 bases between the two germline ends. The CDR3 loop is CASSSRRRQILMGDGTDTQYF. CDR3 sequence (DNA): TGTGCCAGCAGCTCAAGGCGGCGGCAGATACTAATGGGCGATGGCACAGATACGCAGTATTTT.

The CDR3 spells CASRAGPGTEAFF. The CDR3 DNA reads TGTGCCAGCAGGGCGGGGCCGGGCACTGAAGCTTTCTTT. V and J are TRBV6-1 and TRBJ1-1; a possible D gene is TRBD1 (5 bases). This CDR3 has 13 residues. Germline CDR1 is MNHNS and CDR2 is SASEGT. The V end was cut by 6 bases, the J end by 4 bases, with 12 bases between.